The 5 T cell receptor beta chains below were found in one sample sequenced in a study of early T cells in non-severe SARS-CoV-2 infection. One entry per CDR3 protein, called by TCRdb with MiXCR from the 5' RACE reads. The sample holds about 42,000 distinct CDR3 sequences, around 6.9% seen once. The specimen sequenced was whole blood. All receptors derive from an adult who was a healthcare worker with PCR-confirmed SARS-CoV-2 infection or an uninfected control (not recorded which).

This clonotype has a count of ten or more. CDR3 in amino acids: CASTTNRDTNFYGYTF. The CDR3 DNA sequence: TGTGCCAGCACCACGAACCGGGACACAAACTTCTATGGCTACACCTTC. This chain connects TRBV7-9 to TRBJ1-2; D possibly corresponds to TRBD1 (6 bases). The CDR3 runs to 16 residues. V was clipped by 7 bases and J by 4 bases, with 22 bases between them. Germline V CDR1 and CDR2: SEHNR, FQNEAQ (reference sequence).

Many counts were recorded for this clonotype. The chain joins TRBV2 to TRBJ1-5, with D hard to call. The CDR3 sequence is 15 residues long. V dropped 3 bases and J dropped 3 bases, with 12 bases sitting between them. Germline CDR1 and CDR2: SNHLY and FYNNEI. This CDR3 reads CASSDDGRTNQPQHF. CDR3 bases: TGTGCCAGCAGTGACGATGGCAGGACCAATCAGCCCCAGCATTTT.

This clonotype has a count of ten or more. The rearrangement links TRBV12-5 to TRBJ2-7, with 11 nucleotides matching TRBD2. The CDR3 has 16 residues. The germline V gene encodes CDR1 LGHNT and CDR2 FRNRAP. V was pared by 7 bases and J by 4 bases, with 12 bases of the junction left unmatched. Here the CDR3 reads CASAAHLAGGRYEQYF. The CDR3 nucleotides are TGTGCTAGTGCCGCCCATCTAGCGGGGGGAAGGTACGAGCAGTACTTC.

In its sample, this clonotype was seen a few times. The gene calls are TRBV6-2 or TRBV6-3 and TRBJ2-3; TRBD1 agrees at 9 bases. The V gene's germline CDR1 is MNHEY and CDR2 SVGEGT. V shed 4 bases, J shed 3 bases, and the junction held 5 bases outside the gene matches. The CDR3 totals 15 residues. The CDR3 region has the DNA TGTGCCAGCAGTTCCTGGGGACAGGGAACAGATACGCAGTATTTT. Translation: CASSSWGQGTDTQYF.

The table lists this clonotype with many counts. The chain recombines TRBV5-1 with TRBJ2-1; no reliable D call. CDR1 and CDR2 from the germline V gene are SGHRS and YFSETQ. V was shortened by 0 bases and J by 8 bases, with 9 bases between the two germline ends. The CDR3 covers 13 residues. As DNA, the CDR3 is TGCGCCAGCAGCTTGGAAAATTTTGATGAGCAGTTCTTC. Its translation is CASSLENFDEQFF.